This is a list of T cell receptor beta chains from one sample in a study of beta chain features in type 1 diabetes. TCRdb's copy holds only in-frame clones and misses some; the assay was immunoSEQ multiplex PCR. The sample yields approximately 15,000 clones, roughly two fifths seen once. The sequenced material came from stem cell memory CD4+ T cells from blood. These receptors were taken from a middle-aged woman in good health. The CDR3 runs from the conserved cysteine through the conserved F or W. A D gene is named only where the DNA matches it firmly. The size field is filled for only some rows; it gives once, few, many or a size class.

NA	TRBV29-1	NA	TRBJ2-7	CSVVGVGVEQYF	TGCAGCGTTGTTGGGGTAGGGGTCGAGCAGTACTTC
NA	TRBV13	NA	TRBJ2-1	CASSAPLNRAYNEQFF	TGTGCCAGCAGCGCCCCGCTTAACAGGGCCTACAATGAGCAGTTCTTC
NA	TRBV18	NA	TRBJ1-1	CASSPPTGRANTEAFF	TGTGCCAGCTCACCGCCGACAGGTAGGGCGAACACTGAAGCTTTCTTT
TRBD2	TRBV10-3	NA	TRBJ2-7	CAISERGVEQYF	TGTGCCATCAGTGAGCGGGGGGTGGAGCAGTACTTC
TRBD1	TRBV5-4	NA	TRBJ1-1	CASFRTTGVAPAEAFF	TGTGCCAGCTTCAGGACGACAGGGGTCGCGCCCGCTGAAGCTTTCTTT
TRBD1	TRBV19	few	TRBJ2-5	CASGRTGVEETQYF	TGTGCCAGTGGGCGGACAGGGGTCGAAGAGACCCAGTACTTC
TRBD1	TRBV7-2	few	TRBJ1-1	CASSLENRGGTEAFF	TGTGCCAGCAGCTTAGAAAACAGGGGCGGGACTGAAGCTTTCTTT
TRBD2	TRBV6-5	NA	TRBJ2-3	CASSWTSGTQYF	TGTGCCAGCAGTTGGACTAGCGGCACGCAGTATTTT
TRBD2	TRBV9	few	TRBJ2-3	CASSVGPRLAASTDTQYF	TGTGCCAGCAGCGTAGGCCCCCGACTAGCGGCTAGCACAGATACGCAGTATTTT
NA	TRBV6-5	NA	TRBJ2-7	CASSYSSPREQYF	TGTGCCAGCAGTTACTCCTCTCCTCGGGAGCAGTACTTC
NA	TRBV6-5	once	TRBJ2-7	CASSYSSGGREQYF	TGTGCCAGCAGTTACTCGAGCGGAGGTCGGGAGCAGTACTTC
NA	TRBV19	few	TRBJ1-1	CASSIEGRKAFF	TGTGCCAGTAGTATAGAGGGCCGGAAAGCTTTCTTT
TRBD1	TRBV5-1	NA	TRBJ2-1	CASSPQGAPYNEQFF	TGCGCCAGCAGCCCACAGGGGGCTCCTTACAATGAGCAGTTCTTC
TRBD1	TRBV11-2	NA	TRBJ2-7	CASSLEPGQGYEQYF	TGTGCCAGCAGCTTAGAACCAGGACAGGGCTACGAGCAGTACTTC
TRBD2	TRBV4-1	NA	TRBJ2-1	CASSQEGGLAGNEQFF	TGCGCCAGCAGCCAAGAGGGGGGACTAGCGGGGAATGAGCAGTTCTTC
TRBD1	TRBV15	few	TRBJ1-5	CATSRAQTGKSNQPQHF	TGTGCCACCAGCAGAGCCCAGACAGGGAAAAGCAATCAGCCCCAGCATTTT
TRBD2	TRBV19	NA	TRBJ2-3	CASDTLAGTSTDTQYF	TGTGCCAGTGACACCCTAGCGGGGACTAGCACAGATACGCAGTATTTT
NA	TRBV15	few	TRBJ1-4	CATSRDGAEANEKLFF	TGTGCCACCAGCAGAGATGGGGCGGAAGCTAATGAAAAACTGTTTTTT
NA	TRBV6-5	NA	TRBJ1-5	CASSEELFQPQHF	TGTGCCAGCAGTGAAGAGCTTTTCCAGCCCCAGCATTTT
TRBD2	TRBV5-1	NA	TRBJ2-3	CASSLVGGGDTQYF	TGCGCCAGCAGCTTGGTTGGGGGAGGGGATACGCAGTATTTT
TRBD1	TRBV2	few	TRBJ1-1	CASSVDRVNTEAFF	TGTGCCAGCAGCGTTGACAGGGTGAACACTGAAGCTTTCTTT
TRBD1	TRBV10-2	once	TRBJ1-2	CASGDRGPDSYGYTF	TGCGCCAGCGGGGACAGGGGGCCGGATTCCTATGGCTACACCTTC
NA	TRBV4-3	NA	TRBJ2-7	CASSQDRGLGLSYEQYF	TGCGCCAGCAGCCAAGATCGGGGTTTGGGACTTTCCTACGAGCAGTACTTC
NA	TRBV5-1	NA	TRBJ2-2	CASSLGEWNTGELFF	TGCGCCAGCAGCTTGGGCGAGTGGAACACCGGGGAGCTGTTTTTT
TRBD1	TRBV27	few	TRBJ1-5	CASSLSPQGSNQPQHF	TGTGCCAGCAGTTTATCCCCACAGGGGAGCAATCAGCCCCAGCATTTT
TRBD2	TRBV6-5	few	TRBJ2-1	CASRLGLAGNEQFF	TGTGCCAGCAGACTCGGACTAGCGGGGAATGAGCAGTTCTTC
NA	TRBV19	NA	TRBJ2-6	CASRRATPGANVLTF	TGTGCCAGTCGCAGGGCTACCCCTGGGGCCAACGTCCTGACTTTC
NA	TRBV5-4	NA	TRBJ1-2	CASSLALRDNYGYTF	TGTGCCAGCAGCTTGGCCCTCAGGGATAACTATGGCTACACCTTC
TRBD1	TRBV6-6	NA	TRBJ2-1	CASSYPGQGGNEQFF	TGTGCCAGCAGTTACCCCGGACAGGGGGGGAATGAGCAGTTCTTC
TRBD1	TRBV5-1	few	TRBJ2-2	CASSSLSPWQGVAGELFF	TGCGCCAGCAGCTCCCTATCCCCCTGGCAGGGGGTAGCCGGGGAGCTGTTTTTT
TRBD1	TRBV5-1	NA	TRBJ1-2	CASSEDRGGYTF	TGCGCCAGCAGCGAGGACAGGGGAGGCTACACCTTC
TRBD1	TRBV4-2	NA	TRBJ1-4	CASSTGQAPEKLFF	TGTGCCAGCAGCACGGGACAGGCCCCTGAAAAACTGTTTTTT
TRBD2	TRBV7-2	NA	TRBJ2-5	CASSLGRGLDKETQYF	TGTGCCAGCAGCTTAGGTCGTGGACTAGATAAAGAGACCCAGTACTTC
TRBD1	TRBV5-1	NA	TRBJ2-5	CASGMGQQETQYF	TGCGCCAGCGGGATGGGACAGCAAGAGACCCAGTACTTC
NA	TRBV7-8	NA	TRBJ2-3	CASSFRGAEEDTQYF	TGTGCCAGCAGCTTTCGGGGGGCTGAGGAAGATACGCAGTATTTT
NA	TRBV27	few	TRBJ1-2	CASSPGEWRYGYTF	TGTGCCAGCAGCCCGGGGGAGTGGCGGTATGGCTACACCTTC
NA	TRBV10-3	NA	TRBJ1-2	CATAQGNYGYTF	TGTGCCACCGCTCAGGGGAACTATGGCTACACCTTC
NA	TRBV6-6	few	TRBJ2-3	CASSPTRLSTDTQYF	TGTGCCAGCAGTCCGACTCGGCTGAGCACAGATACGCAGTATTTT
NA	TRBV7-9	NA	TRBJ1-6	CASSFQDTNSPLHF	TGTGCCAGCAGCTTCCAGGACACCAATTCACCCCTCCACTTT
TRBD2	TRBV10-1	NA	TRBJ2-2	CASRNGRRVRFRYTGELFF	TGCGCCAGCAGGAACGGGAGGAGGGTGAGGTTTCGGTACACCGGGGAGCTGTTTTTT
TRBD1	TRBV5-1	few	TRBJ2-3	CASSFLPGQGKTDTQYF	TGCGCCAGCAGCTTCCTACCGGGACAGGGTAAGACAGATACGCAGTATTTT
TRBD1	TRBV18	few	TRBJ1-6	CASSPTGGQSPLHF	TGTGCCAGCTCCCCGACAGGGGGACAATCACCCCTCCACTTT
TRBD1	TRBV6-1	once	TRBJ2-5	CASSDGTWTGEETQYF	TGTGCCAGCAGTGACGGAACCTGGACAGGCGAAGAGACCCAGTACTTC
NA	TRBV20-1	NA	TRBJ2-7	CSARETYEQYF	TGCAGTGCTAGGGAGACCTACGAGCAGTACTTC
NA	TRBV6-6	NA	TRBJ1-1	CASRPPGNTEAFF	TGTGCCAGCAGACCGCCCGGGAACACTGAAGCTTTCTTT
TRBD1	TRBV10-3	NA	TRBJ1-1	CAISGRAGGSEAFF	TGTGCCATCAGTGGTCGGGCAGGGGGATCCGAAGCTTTCTTT
NA	TRBV10-3	few	TRBJ2-5	CAIRAGTGGETQYF	TGTGCCATCAGAGCCGGGACTGGAGGGGAGACCCAGTACTTC
NA	TRBV5-1	NA	TRBJ2-2	CASSLEQGGVIGSGELFF	TGCGCCAGCAGCTTGGAACAGGGGGGGGTGATTGGTTCCGGGGAGCTGTTTTTT
NA	TRBV18	few	TRBJ1-5	CASSPPSQYNQPQHF	TGTGCCAGCTCACCACCGTCACAGTACAATCAGCCCCAGCATTTT
NA	TRBV4-3	few	TRBJ2-3	CASSQARSGGRMLGVWDTQYF	TGCGCCAGCAGCCAAGCACGTTCTGGGGGCCGAATGTTAGGGGTGTGGGATACGCAGTATTTT
NA	TRBV19	once	TRBJ1-2	CASSMILDSSNYGYTF	TGTGCCAGTAGTATGATCCTAGACAGTTCTAACTATGGCTACACCTTC
NA	TRBV6-6	NA	TRBJ1-5	CASRRTLPEDQPQHF	TGTGCCAGCAGGAGGACTCTTCCCGAAGATCAGCCCCAGCATTTT
TRBD1	TRBV11-2	few	TRBJ2-7	CASSLVTGGENEQYF	TGTGCCAGCAGCTTAGTAACAGGGGGCGAAAACGAGCAGTACTTC